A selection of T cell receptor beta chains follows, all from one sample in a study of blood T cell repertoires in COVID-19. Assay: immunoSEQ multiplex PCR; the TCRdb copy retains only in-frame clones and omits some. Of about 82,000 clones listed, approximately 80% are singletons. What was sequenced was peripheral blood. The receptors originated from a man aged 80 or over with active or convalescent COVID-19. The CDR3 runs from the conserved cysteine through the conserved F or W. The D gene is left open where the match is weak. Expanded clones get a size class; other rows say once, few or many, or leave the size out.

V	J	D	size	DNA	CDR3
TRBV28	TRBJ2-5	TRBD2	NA	TGTGCCAGCAGTTTTCAACTAGCGGGAGTCATAGAGACCCAGTACTTC	CASSFQLAGVIETQYF
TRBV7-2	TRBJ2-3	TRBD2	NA	TGTGCCAGCAGCCAGGCCAGCGGGGGCGGCACAGATACGCAGTATTTT	CASSQASGGGTDTQYF
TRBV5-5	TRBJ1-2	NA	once	TGTGCCAGCAGCTTGGGAGGACAGAACTATGGCTACACCTTC	CASSLGGQNYGYTF
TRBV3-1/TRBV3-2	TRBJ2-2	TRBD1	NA	TGTGCCAGCAGCCAGGATCGACAGGGGAAGACCGGGGAGCTGTTTTTT	CASSQDRQGKTGELFF
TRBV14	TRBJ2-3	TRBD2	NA	TGTGCCAGCAGCCGTTTTCGGACTAGCGGAAGCACAGATACGCAGTATTTT	CASSRFRTSGSTDTQYF
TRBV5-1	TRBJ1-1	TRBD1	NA	TGCGCCAGCAGCCAGTACGGGACCGTTTTGACAGGGGGAAAAGGAGACACTGAAGCTTTCTTT	CASSQYGTVLTGGKGDTEAFF
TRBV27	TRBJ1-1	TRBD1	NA	TGTGCCAGCAGGACAGGGGGAGGTGGCTGGCGGGCTGAAGCTTTCTTT	CASRTGGGGWRAEAFF
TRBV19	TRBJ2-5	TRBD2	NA	TGTGCCAGTCGGCTAGCGGGTGCAGAGACCCAGTACTTC	CASRLAGAETQYF
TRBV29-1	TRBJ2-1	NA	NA	TGCAGCGTTGTCTTTCCGGTCAATGAGCAGTTCTTC	CSVVFPVNEQFF
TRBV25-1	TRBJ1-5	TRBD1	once	TGTGCCAGCAGGGGACAGGGGGATCAGCCCCAGCATTTT	CASRGQGDQPQHF
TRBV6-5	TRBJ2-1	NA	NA	TGTGCCAGCAGTTACCGCGGAAGCTCCTACAATGAGCAGTTCTTC	CASSYRGSSYNEQFF
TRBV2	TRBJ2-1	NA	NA	TGTGCCAGCAGGAGGGATAGCGTATCCTACAATGAGCAGTTCTTC	CASRRDSVSYNEQFF
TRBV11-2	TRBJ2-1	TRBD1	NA	TGTGCCAGCAGCTTAGTGGGGACAGGAGCTAAGGTCTCCTACAATGAGCAGTTCTTC	CASSLVGTGAKVSYNEQFF
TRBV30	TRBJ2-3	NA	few	TGTGCCTGGAGTTTGCGGTCGGATACGCAGTATTTT	CAWSLRSDTQYF
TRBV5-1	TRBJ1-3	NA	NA	TGCGCCAGCAGCTTGGAGCCCCTAGGGGGCTCTGGAAACACCATATATTTT	CASSLEPLGGSGNTIYF
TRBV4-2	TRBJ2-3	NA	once	TGTGCCAGCAGCCAAGATTTAACAGGGAGTCCAGATACGCAGTATTTT	CASSQDLTGSPDTQYF
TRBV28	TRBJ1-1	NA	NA	TGTGCCAGCACCTTATGGTGGCAGATCGAACAGAACACTGAAGCTTTCTTT	CASTLWWQIEQNTEAFF
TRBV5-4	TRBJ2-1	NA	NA	TGTGCCAGCAGCTTGGATTGGCCCTCGGGAGTGCAGTTCTTC	CASSLDWPSGVQFF
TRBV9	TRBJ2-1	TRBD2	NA	TGTGCCAGCAGCGAGGGACTAGCGGGTAAAAATGAGCAGTTCTTC	CASSEGLAGKNEQFF
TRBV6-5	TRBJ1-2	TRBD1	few	TGTGCCAGCAGGCGCGAGGGGGCAGGCGGCTACACCTTC	CASRREGAGGYTF
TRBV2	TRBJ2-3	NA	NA	TGTGCCAGCAGTGACGTTCTAGTTAGGGATACGCAGTATTTT	CASSDVLVRDTQYF
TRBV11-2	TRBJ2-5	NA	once	TGTGCCAGCAGCCCCGCGGCACAAGAGACCCAGTACTTC	CASSPAAQETQYF
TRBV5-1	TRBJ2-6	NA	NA	TGCGCCAGCAGCCCGACACCCCCTGGGGCCAACGTCCTGACTTTC	CASSPTPPGANVLTF
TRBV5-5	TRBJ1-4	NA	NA	TGTGCCAGCAGTTTTATTCAGGGGAATGAAAAACTGTTTTTT	CASSFIQGNEKLFF
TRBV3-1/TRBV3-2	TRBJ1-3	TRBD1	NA	TGTGCCAGCAGCGAATCAGGGACAGTCTCTGGAAACACCATATATTTT	CASSESGTVSGNTIYF
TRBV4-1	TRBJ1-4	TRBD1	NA	TGCGCCAGCAGAGATACCGGGACAGGGTCTGAAAAACTGTTTTTT	CASRDTGTGSEKLFF
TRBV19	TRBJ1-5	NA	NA	TGTGCCAGTAGTCGAGTTAGCAATCAGCCCCAGCATTTT	CASSRVSNQPQHF
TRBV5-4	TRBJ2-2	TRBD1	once	TGTGCCAGCAGCGTGGACAGGCCGGTTTATAGCGGGGAGCTGTTTTTT	CASSVDRPVYSGELFF
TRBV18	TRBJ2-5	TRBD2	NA	TGTGCCAGCTCACCGGGAGGGTCCCCCGGGGAGACCCAGTACTTC	CASSPGGSPGETQYF
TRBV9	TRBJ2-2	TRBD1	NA	TGTGCCAGCAGCGTAGGCCCGGGACAGGGGAGGGACGGGGAGCTGTTTTTT	CASSVGPGQGRDGELFF
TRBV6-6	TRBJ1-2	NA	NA	TGTGCCAGCAGTTCAGACACAAACTATGGCTACACCTTC	CASSSDTNYGYTF
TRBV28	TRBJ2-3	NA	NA	TGTGCCAGCCGCGACGTCCGGGCAGATACGCAGTATTTT	CASRDVRADTQYF
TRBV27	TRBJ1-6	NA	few	TGTGCCAGCAGTCCGACCCCTGACAGATCCTATAATTCACCCCTCCACTTT	CASSPTPDRSYNSPLHF
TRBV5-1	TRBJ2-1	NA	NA	TGCGCCAGCAGCTTGGCCGGGGTCAGCTCCTACAATGAGCAGTTCTTC	CASSLAGVSSYNEQFF
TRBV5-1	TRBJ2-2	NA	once	TGCGCCAGCAGCCCAGGACAGAATACCGGGGAGCTGTTTTTT	CASSPGQNTGELFF
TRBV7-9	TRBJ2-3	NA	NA	TGTGCCAGCAGCTTAGCGGGGGCGGACACAGATACGCAGTATTTT	CASSLAGADTDTQYF
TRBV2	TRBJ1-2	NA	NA	TGTGCCAGCAGTGCCGTCAGGGTAGACTTTGGCTACACCTTC	CASSAVRVDFGYTF
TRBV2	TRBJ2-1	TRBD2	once	TGTGCCAGCCGGACTAGAGCGGGAGCGTCCTACAATGAGCAGTTCTTC	CASRTRAGASYNEQFF
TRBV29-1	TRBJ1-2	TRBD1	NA	TGCAGCGTTGACAGGGGGCTTGACTATGGCTACACCTTC	CSVDRGLDYGYTF
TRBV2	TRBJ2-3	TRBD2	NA	TGTGCCAGCAGTAAACTAGCGGGCCAGCCCGATACGCAGTATTTT	CASSKLAGQPDTQYF
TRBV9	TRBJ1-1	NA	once	TGTGCCAGCAGCGCCCCGAATAACTTGAACACTGAAGCTTTCTTT	CASSAPNNLNTEAFF
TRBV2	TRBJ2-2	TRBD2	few	TGTGCCAGCAGTGAAGCCCGGGGGGGAATCAACACCGGGGAGCTGTTTTTT	CASSEARGGINTGELFF